Below, 3 T cell receptor beta chains from the same sample are listed, as sequenced in a study of cytomegalovirus exposure and HLA in healthy donors. Both 60 Vbeta primers and 13 Jbeta primers went into the PCR. The protocol was immunoSEQ multiplex PCR, while the TCRdb copy is restricted to in-frame clones and leaves out a portion. The sample lists 150,000 to 200,000 clones, roughly 83% occurring once. The specimen sequenced was PBMCs. The receptors were gathered from a woman aged 45-65 years in good health and CMV-seronegative.

CDR3 sequence (DNA): TGTGCCAGCAGCCCAAGTCCAGCGGGAGAAAATGAGCAGTTCTTC. This codes for CASSPSPAGENEQFF. The V and J genes are TRBV11-2 and TRBJ2-1; 8 bases match TRBD2. The CDR3 covers 15 residues. Germline V gene sequence: CDR1 SGHAT, CDR2 FQNNGV. V dropped 5 bases and J dropped 7; count of bases not matched to a gene: 10.

Regarding this clone: One end of the junction fails to match germline, which may point to a read error. The chain employs TRBV9 and TRBJ1-1; D might be TRBD1 (5 bases). Germline V lookup: CDR1 SGDLS, CDR2 YYNGEE. This CDR3 is 16 amino acids long. CDR3 in DNA: TGTGCCAGCAGCGTAGAAGACATATATGCGGACACTGCAGCTTTCTTT. Protein: CASSVEDIYADTAAFF. Full variable domain (missing parts from reference TRBV9 and TRBJ1-1): DSGVTQTPKHLITATGQRVTLRCSPRSGDLSVYWYQQSLDQGLQFLIQYYNGEERAKGNILERFSAQQFPDLHSELNLSSLELGDSALYFCASSVEDIYADTAAFFGQGTRLTVV.

The genes are TRBV2 and TRBJ1-2; TRBD1 matches 8 bases. CDR1 and CDR2 (germline): SNHLY, FYNNEI. CDR3 length: 17 residues. Trimming removed 4 bases from V and 4 bases from J; junction bases left unmatched: 14. In DNA, the CDR3 is TGTGCCAGCAGTGCGTACGTCAGTAGTGGACAGGGCTATGGCTACACCTTC. Amino acid sequence: CASSAYVSSGQGYGYTF.